One TCR beta chain is described in this entry. The antigen it binds to is not known. Base qualities are not at hand, and no much larger clone is one base apart. The data are from a study of T cell responses to AZD1222 COVID-19 vaccine (dated by TCRdb to the early 2020s). Describing the broader study: TCR sequencing covered roughly 230 trial participants: 200 to 220 given two doses of AZD1222 and approximately 26 given two doses of MenACWY control vaccine. Trial participants were enrolled into age subgroups of 18-55, 56-69 and 70-plus years, which contained 148, 28 and 57 TCR-sequenced participants, respectively.

The investigation overall reported the following: In the small 56-69-year group, the increase in depth fell short of significance, most likely because of low power. After two AZD1222 doses, spike-specific TCR breadth and depth were significantly higher than at day 0 and than in MenACWY recipients. Conclusions about previously exposed vaccinees were limited because only a handful of AZD1222 recipients were SARS-CoV-2 seropositive at baseline. Nearly half of unique spike-specific TCRs reportedly recognized epitopes outside regions mutated in the B.1.351 and B.1.1.7 variants. Because no samples from the day 14 peak response were available, repertoires could be characterized only after the peak T cell response. CD4 TCRs associated with the vaccine covered the entire spike protein, and the dominant responses were in regions 160-218 and 743-854. Participants were mostly white British, with more females than males. The authors suggested clonal diversity may have been underestimated.

The CDR3 numbers 13 residues from cysteine through phenylalanine. The only DNA kept is the CDR3, 39 bases in frame from the first base. V and J lose 1 base and 7 bases, and a span of 5 bases separates them. Explained via the paper, the time point label denotes: about 28 days (+/-7) after the second vaccine dose. Because spike-specific TCR depth and breadth did not differ between the two schedules, AZD1222 recipients who got a second dose at roughly 4 weeks were pooled with those who got a second dose at roughly 12 weeks. Samples from vaccinated people were obtained from the UK trials COV001 and COV002, which included a single-blind randomized controlled phase 2/3 trial of AZD1222 (ChAdOx1 nCoV-19) in healthy adults. For TCRbeta chain sequencing, PBMC samples were collected from trial participants at day 0 and at day 28 after the second dose. The CDR3 regions of human TCRbeta chains were analyzed by immunosequencing. In the paper's pipeline: Repertoire TCRs were matched against a reference library of SARS-CoV-2-specific TCRs generated with the MIRA antigen-specificity platform. Breadth meant the fraction of unique TCRs that were SARS-CoV-2-associated, whereas depth meant the fraction of total T cells that were SARS-CoV-2-associated. Each spike-specific TCR was assigned to its reactive spike region and to a CD4 or CD8 class using the MIRA data. Log10-transformed breadth and depth values were compared by one-way ANOVA with Sidak's multiple comparisons tests. Entries here come from immuneACCESS through TCRdb and include only in-frame sequences with V and J called. Some clones fail to appear in such tables; in the studies checked, an unresolved V gene covers under half of the shortfall, and the cause of the remainder is unknown. The DNA was the basis for D and trimming; V, J and clone size are from that table. This sample comprises tens of thousands of clones, nearly 90% of them detected only once. The leading ten clones occupy 7.5% to 10% of the sample.

This receptor was identified in an adult who received the AZD1222 COVID-19 vaccine. The material was peripheral blood, obtained 28 days after the second AZD1222 dose. This receptor chain uses TRBV12-3 or TRBV12-4 and TRBJ1-6; TRBD1 is perhaps the D gene, given 5 matching bases. CDR3 protein: CASSLEGNSPLHF. In nucleotides, the sequence is TGTGCCAGCAGTTTAGAGGGGAATTCACCCCTCCACTTT.